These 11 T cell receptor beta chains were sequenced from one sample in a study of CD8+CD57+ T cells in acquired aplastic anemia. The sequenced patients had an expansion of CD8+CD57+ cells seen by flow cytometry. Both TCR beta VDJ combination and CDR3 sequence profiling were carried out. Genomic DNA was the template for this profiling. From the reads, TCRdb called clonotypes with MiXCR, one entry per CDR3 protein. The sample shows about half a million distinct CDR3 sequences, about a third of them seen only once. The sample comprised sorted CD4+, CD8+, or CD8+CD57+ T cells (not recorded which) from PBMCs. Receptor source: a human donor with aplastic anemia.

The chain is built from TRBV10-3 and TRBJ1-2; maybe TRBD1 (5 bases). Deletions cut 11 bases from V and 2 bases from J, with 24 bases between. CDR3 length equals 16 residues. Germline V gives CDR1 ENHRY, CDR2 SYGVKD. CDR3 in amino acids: CAASSPVRDENYGYTF. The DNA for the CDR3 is TGTGCCGCATCCTCCCCCGTCAGGGACGAGAACTATGGCTACACCTTC.

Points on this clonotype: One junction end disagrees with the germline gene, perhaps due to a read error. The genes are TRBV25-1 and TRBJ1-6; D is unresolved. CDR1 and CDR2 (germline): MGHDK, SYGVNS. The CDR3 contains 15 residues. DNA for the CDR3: TGTGCCAGCAGAGAGCAACGGGTGTATAGTTCACCCCTCCACTTT. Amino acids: CASREQRVYSSPLHF.

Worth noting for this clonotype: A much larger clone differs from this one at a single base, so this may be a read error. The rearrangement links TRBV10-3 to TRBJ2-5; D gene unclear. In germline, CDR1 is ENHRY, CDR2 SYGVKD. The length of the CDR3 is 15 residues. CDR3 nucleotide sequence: TGTGCCGTCAGTGAGACGAGGCCGCCTCAAGAGACCCAGTACTTC. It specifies CAVSETRPPQETQYF.

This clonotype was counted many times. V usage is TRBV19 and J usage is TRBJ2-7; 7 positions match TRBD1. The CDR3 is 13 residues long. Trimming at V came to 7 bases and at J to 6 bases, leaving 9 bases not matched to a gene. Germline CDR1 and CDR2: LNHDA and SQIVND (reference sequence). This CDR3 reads CASNPTGVSEQYF. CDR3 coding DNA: TGTGCCAGTAACCCAACAGGGGTGAGCGAGCAGTACTTC.

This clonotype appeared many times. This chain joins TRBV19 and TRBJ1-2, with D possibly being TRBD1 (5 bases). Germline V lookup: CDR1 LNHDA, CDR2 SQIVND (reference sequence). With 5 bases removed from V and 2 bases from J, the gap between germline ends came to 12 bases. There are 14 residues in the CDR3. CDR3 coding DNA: TGTGCCAGTAGTGTGGGCAGGGAAAACTATGGCTACACCTTC. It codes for CASSVGRENYGYTF.

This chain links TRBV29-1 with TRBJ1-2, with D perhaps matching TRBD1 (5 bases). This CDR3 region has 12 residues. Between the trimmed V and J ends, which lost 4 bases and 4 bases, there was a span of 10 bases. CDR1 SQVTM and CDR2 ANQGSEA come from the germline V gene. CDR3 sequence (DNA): TGCAGCGTTGGGAAAGGGGTCTATGGCTACACCTTC. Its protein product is CSVGKGVYGYTF.

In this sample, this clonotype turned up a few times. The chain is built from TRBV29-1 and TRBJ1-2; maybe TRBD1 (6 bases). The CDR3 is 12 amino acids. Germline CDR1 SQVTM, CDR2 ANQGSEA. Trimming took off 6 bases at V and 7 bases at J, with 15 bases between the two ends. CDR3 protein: CSVPRGGSGYTF. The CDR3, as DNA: TGCAGCGTGCCGCGGGGGGGCAGTGGCTACACCTTC.

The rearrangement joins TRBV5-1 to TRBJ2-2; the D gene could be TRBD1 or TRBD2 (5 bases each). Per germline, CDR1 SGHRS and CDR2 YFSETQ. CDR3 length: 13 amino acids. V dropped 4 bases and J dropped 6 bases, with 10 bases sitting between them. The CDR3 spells CASSPGTAGELFF. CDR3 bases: TGCGCCAGCAGCCCGGGGACGGCCGGGGAGCTGTTTTTT.

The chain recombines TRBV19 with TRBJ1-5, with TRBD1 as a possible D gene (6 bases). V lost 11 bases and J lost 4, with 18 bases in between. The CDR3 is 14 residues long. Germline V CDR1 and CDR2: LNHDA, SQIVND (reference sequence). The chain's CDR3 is CAGCLGQGNQPQHF. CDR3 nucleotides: TGTGCCGGTTGCCTCGGGCAGGGGAATCAGCCCCAGCATTTT.

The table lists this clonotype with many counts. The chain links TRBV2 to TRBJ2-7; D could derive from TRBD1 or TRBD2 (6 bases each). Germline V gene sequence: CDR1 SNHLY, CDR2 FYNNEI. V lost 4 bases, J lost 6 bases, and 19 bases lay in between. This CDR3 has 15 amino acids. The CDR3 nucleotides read TGTGCCAGCAGTGGTATCCGGGGGCAATTCTCCGAGCAGTACTTC. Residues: CASSGIRGQFSEQYF.

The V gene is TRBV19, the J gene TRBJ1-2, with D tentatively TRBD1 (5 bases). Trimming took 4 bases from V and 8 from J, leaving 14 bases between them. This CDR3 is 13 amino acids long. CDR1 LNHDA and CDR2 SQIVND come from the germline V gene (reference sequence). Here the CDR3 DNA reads TGTGCCAGTAGTAGGGGGGACTTCTGGGGCTACACCTTC. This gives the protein CASSRGDFWGYTF.